This T cell receptor beta chain was identified during a study of prognosis after radiotherapy for stage I lung cancer. Study context: Stage I non-small cell lung cancer cases were enrolled from 2018 through early 2019. Concurrent therapy with stereotactic body radiotherapy was given to no patient.

V lost 4 bases, J lost 2 bases, and 12 bases lay in between. This CDR3 is built from 14 residues. The germline V gene has CDR1 KGHSH and CDR2 LQKENI. The authors amplified TCR beta CDR3 from genomic DNA using two-round multiplex PCR. Amplification in first-round PCR relied on primers specific to each TRBV and TRBJ gene. Universal primers were used for second-round PCR. One entry per CDR3 protein, called by TCRdb with MiXCR from the multiplex PCR reads. The sample includes approximately 13,000 distinct CDR3 sequences, 30% to 40% seen only once; the top ten take roughly 25%. Overall study findings and caveats: Diminished Shannon entropy following stereotactic body radiation therapy characterized patients who developed distant metastases.

The sample holds many counts of this clonotype. The antigen remains unidentified. The rearrangement joins TRBV18 to TRBJ2-7; D may be TRBD1 or TRBD2 (5 bases each). The sequenced sample was PBMCs, obtained before or after stereotactic body radiation therapy (not recorded which). This clonotype was sampled from a donor of 50 years or more with non-small cell lung cancer. CDR3 sequence reads: CASSQGTGTYEQYF. The CDR3 nucleotides are TGTGCCAGCTCACAAGGGACGGGGACCTACGAGCAGTACTTC. The full variable domain, completed using reference TRBV18 and TRBJ2-7, is NAGVMQNPRHLVRRRGQEARLRCSPMKGHSHVYWYRQLPEEGLKFMVYLQKENIIDESGMPKERFSAEFPKEGPSILRIQQVVRGDSAAYFCASSQGTGTYEQYFGPGTRLTVT.